This is a list of T cell receptor beta chains from one sample in a study of identical twins. Each CDR3 protein is one row after TCRdb ran MiXCR on the 5' RACE reads. The sample lists under 900,000 distinct CDR3 sequences; around an eighth were seen once. This sample also belongs to another study, concerning yellow fever vaccine responses in identical twins.

Sequencing was performed on PBMCs. The receptors come from a woman aged 18-30 years in good health. Each CDR3 is given with its conserved first and last residue. Fields, in order: V gene, J gene, CDR3 protein.

TRBV5-5	TRBJ1-2	CASSLPDRGPYGYTF
TRBV5-1	TRBJ2-3	CASSLSGVISDTQYF
TRBV28	TRBJ2-1	CASSFLSYNEQFF
TRBV7-9	TRBJ2-5	CASTGTGGSQETQYF
TRBV20-1	TRBJ2-1	CSAHLSGGNYNEQFF
TRBV18	TRBJ1-1	CASSPAALAATEAFF
TRBV11-2	TRBJ2-7	CASSQPTSGIQYF
TRBV20-1	TRBJ1-1	CSARGYDYEAFF
TRBV10-3	TRBJ1-3	CAVKAGTEHGNTIYF
TRBV20-1	TRBJ2-1	CSASSSGNEQFF
TRBV20-1	TRBJ2-7	CSVGGRKLLYEQYF
TRBV5-1	TRBJ2-7	CASSSIRDRGYEQYF
TRBV20-1	TRBJ2-5	CSADPGGLETQYF
TRBV10-3	TRBJ2-1	CAISDLAGNEQFF
TRBV5-1	TRBJ2-3	CASSLWGADTDTQYF